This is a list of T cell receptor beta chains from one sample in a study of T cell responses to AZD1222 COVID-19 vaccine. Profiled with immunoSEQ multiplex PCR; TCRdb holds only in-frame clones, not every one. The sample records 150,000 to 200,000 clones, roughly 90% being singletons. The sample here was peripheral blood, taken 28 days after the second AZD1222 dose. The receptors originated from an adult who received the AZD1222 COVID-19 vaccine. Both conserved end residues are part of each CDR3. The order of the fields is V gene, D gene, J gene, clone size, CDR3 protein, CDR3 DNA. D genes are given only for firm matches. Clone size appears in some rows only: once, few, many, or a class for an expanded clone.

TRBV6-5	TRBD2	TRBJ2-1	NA	CASSNLAGLKGNEQFF	TGTGCCAGCAGTAACTTAGCGGGCCTGAAGGGGAATGAGCAGTTCTTC
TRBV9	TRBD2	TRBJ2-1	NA	CASSAGGGPYNEQFF	TGTGCCAGCAGCGCCGGCGGGGGGCCTTACAATGAGCAGTTCTTC
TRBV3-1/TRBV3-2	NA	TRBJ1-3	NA	CASSARAYLSGNTIYF	TGTGCCAGCAGCGCGCGGGCGTACCTCTCTGGAAACACCATATATTTT
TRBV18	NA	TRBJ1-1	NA	CASSPGTGLNTEAFF	TGTGCCAGCTCACCAGGTACGGGACTGAACACTGAAGCTTTCTTT
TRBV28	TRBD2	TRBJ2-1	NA	CASSLLGTSGSKFF	TGTGCCAGCAGTTTGTTAGGGACTAGCGGGAGTAAGTTCTTC
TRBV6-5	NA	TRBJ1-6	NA	CASSYGGATNSPLHF	TGTGCCAGCAGTTACGGTGGGGCCACTAATTCACCCCTCCACTTT
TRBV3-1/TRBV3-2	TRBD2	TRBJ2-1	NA	CASSRLNAAGGYNEQFF	TGTGCCAGCAGCCGCCTTAATGCGGCGGGAGGGTACAATGAGCAGTTCTTC
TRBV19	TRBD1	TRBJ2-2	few	CASRIGQVLTGELFF	TGTGCCAGTAGAATCGGACAGGTGCTTACCGGGGAGCTGTTTTTT
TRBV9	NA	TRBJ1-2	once	CASSPHLQIDNYGYTF	TGTGCCAGCAGCCCACACCTACAGATAGATAACTATGGCTACACCTTC
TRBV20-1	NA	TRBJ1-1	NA	CSFSMNTEAFF	TGCAGTTTTAGTATGAACACTGAAGCTTTCTTT
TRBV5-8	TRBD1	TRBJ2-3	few	CASSLGQAGDTQYF	TGTGCCAGCAGCCTTGGACAGGCAGGTGATACGCAGTATTTT
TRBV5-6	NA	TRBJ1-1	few	CASISRLNTEAFF	TGTGCCAGCATCTCCAGGTTGAACACTGAAGCTTTCTTT
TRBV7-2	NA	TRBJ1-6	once	CASSSSLLTQGSLSPLHF	TGTGCCAGCAGCTCCTCCTTGCTGACACAAGGGTCTCTCTCTCCCCTCCACTTT
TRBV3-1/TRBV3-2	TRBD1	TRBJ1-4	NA	CASSHTTGVGNEKLFF	TGTGCCAGCAGCCATACGACAGGGGTGGGTAATGAAAAACTGTTTTTT
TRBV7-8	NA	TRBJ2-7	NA	CASSLRESSYEQYF	TGTGCCAGCAGCTTACGGGAGAGCTCCTACGAGCAGTACTTC
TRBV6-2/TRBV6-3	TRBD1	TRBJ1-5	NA	CASSLTGVQPQHF	TGTGCCAGCAGCTTGACAGGGGTCCAGCCCCAGCATTTT
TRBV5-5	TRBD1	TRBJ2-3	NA	CASRSDRDGTDTQYF	TGTGCCAGCAGGTCCGACAGGGACGGCACAGATACGCAGTATTTT
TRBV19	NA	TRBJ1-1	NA	CATSKYTHTEAFF	TGTGCCACTAGTAAGTACACCCACACTGAAGCTTTCTTT
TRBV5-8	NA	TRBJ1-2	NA	CASSYGIFGYTF	TGTGCCAGCAGTTACGGGATCTTTGGCTACACCTTC
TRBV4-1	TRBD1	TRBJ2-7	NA	CASSQASGQGYEQYF	TGCGCCAGCAGCCAAGCGTCAGGACAGGGCTACGAGCAGTACTTC
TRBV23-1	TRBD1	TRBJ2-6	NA	CASSQSETGWSGANVLTF	TGCGCCAGCAGTCAATCGGAGACAGGGTGGTCAGGGGCCAACGTCCTGACTTTC
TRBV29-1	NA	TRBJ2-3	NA	CSVEGGGTDTQYF	TGCAGCGTTGAAGGCGGGGGCACAGATACGCAGTATTTT
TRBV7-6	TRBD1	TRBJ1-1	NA	CASSPRDRGVNTEAFF	TGTGCCAGCAGCCCCCGGGACAGGGGAGTGAACACTGAAGCTTTCTTT
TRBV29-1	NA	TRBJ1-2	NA	CSVRVTGGYTF	TGCAGCGTCAGGGTCACAGGAGGCTACACCTTC
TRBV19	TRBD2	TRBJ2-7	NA	CASLGLAGVLYF	TGTGCCAGCTTGGGACTAGCGGGAGTGCTGTACTTC
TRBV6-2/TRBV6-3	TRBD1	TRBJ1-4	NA	CASSYSRQGSKTEKLFF	TGTGCCAGCAGTTACTCCAGACAGGGGTCCAAGACTGAAAAACTGTTTTTT
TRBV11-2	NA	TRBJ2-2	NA	CASSLSGAFTGELFF	TGTGCCAGCAGCTTGAGTGGGGCCTTCACCGGGGAGCTGTTTTTT
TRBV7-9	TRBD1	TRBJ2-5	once	CASSHALDRAPWTQYF	TGTGCCAGCAGCCATGCCTTAGACAGGGCTCCGTGGACCCAGTACTTC
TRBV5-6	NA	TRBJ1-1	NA	CASSLTLMNTEAFF	TGTGCCAGCAGCTTGACCCTCATGAACACTGAAGCTTTCTTT
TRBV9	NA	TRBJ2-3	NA	CASSPGHRTDTQYF	TGTGCCAGCAGCCCGGGACACCGCACAGATACGCAGTATTTT
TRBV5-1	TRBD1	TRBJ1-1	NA	CASSPLGQGSTEAFF	TGCGCCAGCAGCCCCCTGGGACAGGGCTCCACTGAAGCTTTCTTT
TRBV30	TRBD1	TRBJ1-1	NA	CAWQTGIKNTEAFF	TGTGCCTGGCAGACAGGGATTAAAAACACTGAAGCTTTCTTT
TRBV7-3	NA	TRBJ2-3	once	CASSLGGIGTDTQYF	TGTGCCAGCAGCTTAGGCGGGATTGGCACAGATACGCAGTATTTT
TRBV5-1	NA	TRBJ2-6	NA	CASYRASGANVLTF	TGCGCCAGCTACAGGGCTTCTGGGGCCAACGTCCTGACTTTC
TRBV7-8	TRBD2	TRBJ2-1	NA	CASSLQSGISYNEQFF	TGTGCCAGCAGCTTACAAAGCGGGATCTCCTACAATGAGCAGTTCTTC
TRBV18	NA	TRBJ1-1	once	CASSPPGQVPNTEAFF	TGTGCCAGCTCACCACCGGGGCAGGTCCCGAACACTGAAGCTTTCTTT
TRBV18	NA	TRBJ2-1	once	CASSPPIPGMVYNEQFF	TGTGCCAGCTCACCACCCATTCCAGGGATGGTCTACAATGAGCAGTTCTTC
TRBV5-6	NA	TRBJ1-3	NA	CASSFFVRSSGNTIYF	TGTGCCAGCAGCTTTTTCGTCAGGAGCTCTGGAAACACCATATATTTT
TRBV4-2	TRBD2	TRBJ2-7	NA	CASSPGLADRYEQYF	TGTGCCAGCAGCCCGGGACTAGCAGACCGCTACGAGCAGTACTTC
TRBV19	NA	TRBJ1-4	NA	CASTRGRATNEKLFF	TGTGCCAGTACCCGGGGTCGAGCGACTAATGAAAAACTGTTTTTT
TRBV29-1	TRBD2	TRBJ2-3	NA	CSPMVGLAGDTDTQYF	TGCAGCCCTATGGTGGGGTTAGCGGGGGACACAGATACGCAGTATTTT
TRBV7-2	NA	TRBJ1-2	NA	CASSLGSGTTSYGYTF	TGTGCCAGCAGCTTAGGTTCCGGGACAACCAGCTATGGCTACACCTTC
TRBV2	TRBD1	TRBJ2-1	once	CASSGQGYEQFF	TGTGCCAGCAGTGGACAGGGCTATGAGCAGTTCTTC
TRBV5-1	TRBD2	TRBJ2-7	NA	CASSQQGLAYEQYF	TGCGCCAGCAGCCAACAGGGACTAGCTTACGAGCAGTACTTC
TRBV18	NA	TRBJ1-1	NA	CASSPSVRNTEAFF	TGTGCCAGCTCACCCTCGGTGAGAAACACTGAAGCTTTCTTT
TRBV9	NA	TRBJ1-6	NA	CASSSWDSPLHF	TGTGCCAGCAGCAGCTGGGATTCACCCCTCCACTTT
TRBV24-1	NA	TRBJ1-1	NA	CATSEYGENTEAFF	TGTGCCACCAGTGAATACGGGGAGAACACTGAAGCTTTCTTT
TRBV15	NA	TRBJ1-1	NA	CATSRDQGQPGEAFF	TGTGCCACCAGCAGAGATCAAGGACAGCCTGGTGAAGCTTTCTTT
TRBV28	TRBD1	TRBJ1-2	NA	CASSSGGASYGYTF	TGTGCCAGCAGTTCAGGGGGCGCGAGCTATGGCTACACCTTC
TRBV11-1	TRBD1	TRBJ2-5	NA	CASSFGQVETQYF	TGTGCCAGCAGCTTCGGACAGGTAGAGACCCAGTACTTC
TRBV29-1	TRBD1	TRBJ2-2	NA	CSVGTGGRNTGELFF	TGCAGCGTGGGGACAGGGGGACGTAACACCGGGGAGCTGTTTTTT
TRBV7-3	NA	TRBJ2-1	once	CASSLSSQWYNEQFF	TGTGCCAGCAGCTTAAGTTCGCAATGGTACAATGAGCAGTTCTTC
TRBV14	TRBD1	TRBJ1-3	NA	CASSQDGTGKRNTIYF	TGTGCCAGCAGCCAAGATGGGACAGGGAAAAGAAACACCATATATTTT
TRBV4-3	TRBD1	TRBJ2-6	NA	CASSQDWRTGGSGANVLTF	TGCGCCAGCAGCCAAGACTGGCGGACAGGGGGATCTGGGGCCAACGTCCTGACTTTC